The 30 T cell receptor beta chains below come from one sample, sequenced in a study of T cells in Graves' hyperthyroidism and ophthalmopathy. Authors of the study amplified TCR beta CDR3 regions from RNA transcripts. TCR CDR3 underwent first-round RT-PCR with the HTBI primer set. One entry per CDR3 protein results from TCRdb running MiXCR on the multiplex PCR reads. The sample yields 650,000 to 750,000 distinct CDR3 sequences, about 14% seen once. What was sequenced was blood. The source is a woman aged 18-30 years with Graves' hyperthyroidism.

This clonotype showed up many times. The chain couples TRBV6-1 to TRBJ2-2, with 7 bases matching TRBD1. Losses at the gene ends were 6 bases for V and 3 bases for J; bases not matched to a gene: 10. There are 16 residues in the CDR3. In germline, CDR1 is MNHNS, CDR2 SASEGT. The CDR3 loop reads CASSITGTVYTGELFF. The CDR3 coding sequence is TGTGCCAGCAGCATAACCGGGACAGTTTACACCGGGGAGCTGTTTTTT.

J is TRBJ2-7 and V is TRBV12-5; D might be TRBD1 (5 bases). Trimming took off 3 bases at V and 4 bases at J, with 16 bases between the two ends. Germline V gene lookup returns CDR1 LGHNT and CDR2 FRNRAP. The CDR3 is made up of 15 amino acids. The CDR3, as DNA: TGTGCTAGTGGTTTCCCTTCAGGGAACCATTACGAGCAGTACTTC. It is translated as CASGFPSGNHYEQYF.

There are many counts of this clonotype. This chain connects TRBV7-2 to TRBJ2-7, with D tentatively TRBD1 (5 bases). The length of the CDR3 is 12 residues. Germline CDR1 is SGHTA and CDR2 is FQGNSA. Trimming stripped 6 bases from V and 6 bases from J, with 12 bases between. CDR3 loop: CASSPPGFEQYF. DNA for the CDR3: TGTGCCAGCAGTCCTCCAGGGTTCGAGCAGTACTTC.

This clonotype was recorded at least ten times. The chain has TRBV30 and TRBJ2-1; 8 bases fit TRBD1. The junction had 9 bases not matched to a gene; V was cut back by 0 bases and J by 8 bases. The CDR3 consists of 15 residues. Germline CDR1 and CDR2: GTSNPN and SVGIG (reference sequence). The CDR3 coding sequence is TGTGCCTGGAGTGTACTCAGGGGGCGCAGCGATGAGCAGTTCTTC. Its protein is CAWSVLRGRSDEQFF.

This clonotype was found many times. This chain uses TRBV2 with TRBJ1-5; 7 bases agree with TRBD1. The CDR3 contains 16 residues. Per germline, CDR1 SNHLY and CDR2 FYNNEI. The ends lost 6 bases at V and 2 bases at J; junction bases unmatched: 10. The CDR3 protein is CASSGTVKGGNQPQHF. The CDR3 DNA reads TGTGCCAGCAGCGGGACAGTAAAGGGGGGCAATCAGCCCCAGCATTTT.

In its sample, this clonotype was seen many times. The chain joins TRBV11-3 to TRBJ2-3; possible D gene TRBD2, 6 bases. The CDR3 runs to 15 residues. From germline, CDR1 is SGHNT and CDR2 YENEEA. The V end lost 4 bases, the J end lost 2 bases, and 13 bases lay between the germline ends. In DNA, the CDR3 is TGTGCCAGCAGCTCCAGACTAGTTTACACAGATACGCAGTATTTT. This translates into CASSSRLVYTDTQYF.

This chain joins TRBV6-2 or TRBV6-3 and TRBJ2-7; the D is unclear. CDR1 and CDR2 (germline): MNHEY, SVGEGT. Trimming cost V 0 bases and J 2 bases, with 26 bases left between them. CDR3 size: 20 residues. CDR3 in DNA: TGTGCCAGCAGTTACTCAACGAGGCCACGTCTGTTGGACGACGCCTACGAGCAGTACTTC. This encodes CASSYSTRPRLLDDAYEQYF.

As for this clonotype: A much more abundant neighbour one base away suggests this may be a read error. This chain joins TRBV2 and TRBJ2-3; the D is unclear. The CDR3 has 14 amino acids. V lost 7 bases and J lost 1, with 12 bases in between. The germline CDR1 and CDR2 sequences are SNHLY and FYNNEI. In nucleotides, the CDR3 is TGTGCCAGCATGATGAGTCCGGGCACAGATACGCAGTATTTT. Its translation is CASMMSPGTDTQYF.

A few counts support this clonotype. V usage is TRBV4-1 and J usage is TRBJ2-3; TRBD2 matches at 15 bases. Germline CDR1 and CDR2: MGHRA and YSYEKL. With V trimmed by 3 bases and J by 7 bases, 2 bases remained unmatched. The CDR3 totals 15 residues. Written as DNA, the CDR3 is TGCGCCAGCAGCCACGGGACTAGCGGGAGGAATACGCAGTATTTT. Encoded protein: CASSHGTSGRNTQYF.

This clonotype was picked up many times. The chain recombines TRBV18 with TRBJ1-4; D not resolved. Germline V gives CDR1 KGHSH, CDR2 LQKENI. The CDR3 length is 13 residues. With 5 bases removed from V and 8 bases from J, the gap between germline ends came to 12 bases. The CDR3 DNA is TGTGCCAGCTCATCGCAGGTTGGCGAAAAACTGTTTTTT. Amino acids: CASSSQVGEKLFF.

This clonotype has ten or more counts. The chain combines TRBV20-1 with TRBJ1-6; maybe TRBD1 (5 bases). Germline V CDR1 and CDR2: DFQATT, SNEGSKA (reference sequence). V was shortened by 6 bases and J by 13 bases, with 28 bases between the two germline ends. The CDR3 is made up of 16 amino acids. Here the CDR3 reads CSALPRGQGKVLPLHF. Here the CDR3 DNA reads TGCAGTGCCCTACCGAGAGGGCAGGGCAAGGTTTTGCCCCTCCACTTT.

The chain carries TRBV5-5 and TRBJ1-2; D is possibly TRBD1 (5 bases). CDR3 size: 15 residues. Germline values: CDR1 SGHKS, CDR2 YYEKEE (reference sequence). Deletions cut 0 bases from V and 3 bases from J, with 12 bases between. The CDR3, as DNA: TGTGCCAGCAGCTTGGAGCTCGGAGGGGACTATGGCTACACCTTC. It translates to CASSLELGGDYGYTF. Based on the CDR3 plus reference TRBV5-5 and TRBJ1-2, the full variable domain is DAGVTQSPTHLIKTRGQQVTLRCSPISGHKSVSWYQQVLGQGPQFIFQYYEKEERGRGNFPDRFSARQFPNYSSELNVNALLLGDSALYLCASSLELGGDYGYTFGSGTRLTVV.

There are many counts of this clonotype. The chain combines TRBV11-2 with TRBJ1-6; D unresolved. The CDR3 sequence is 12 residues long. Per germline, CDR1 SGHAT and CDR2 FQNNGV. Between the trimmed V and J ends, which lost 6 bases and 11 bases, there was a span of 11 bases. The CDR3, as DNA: TGTGCCAGCAGTTTGGGCGTTGCACCCCTCCACTTT. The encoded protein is CASSLGVAPLHF.

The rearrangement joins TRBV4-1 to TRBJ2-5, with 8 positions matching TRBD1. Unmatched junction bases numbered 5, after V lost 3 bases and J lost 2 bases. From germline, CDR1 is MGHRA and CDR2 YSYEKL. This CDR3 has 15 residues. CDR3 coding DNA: TGCGCCAGCAGCCACTTATGGACAGGGCAAGAGACCCAGTACTTC. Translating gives CASSHLWTGQETQYF.

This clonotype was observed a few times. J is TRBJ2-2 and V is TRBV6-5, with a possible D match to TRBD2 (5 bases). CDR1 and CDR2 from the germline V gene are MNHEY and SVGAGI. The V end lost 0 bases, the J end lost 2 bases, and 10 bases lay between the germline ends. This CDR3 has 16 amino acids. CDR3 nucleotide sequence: TGTGCCAGCAGTTACTCTGGAGGACCCAACACCGGGGAGCTGTTTTTT. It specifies CASSYSGGPNTGELFF.

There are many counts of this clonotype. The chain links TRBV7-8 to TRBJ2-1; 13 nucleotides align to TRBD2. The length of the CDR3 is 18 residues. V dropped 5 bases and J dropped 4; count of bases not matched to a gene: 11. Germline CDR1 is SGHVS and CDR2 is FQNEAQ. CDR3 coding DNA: TGTGCCAGCAGCCTCAGCGGGGGACTAGCGGGGAAATACAATGAGCAGTTCTTC. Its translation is CASSLSGGLAGKYNEQFF.

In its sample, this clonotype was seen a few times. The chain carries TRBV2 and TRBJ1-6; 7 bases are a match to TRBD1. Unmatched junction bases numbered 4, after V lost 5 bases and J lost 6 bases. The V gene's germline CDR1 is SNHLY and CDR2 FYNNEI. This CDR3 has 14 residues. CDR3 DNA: TGTGCCAGCAGTATTACAGGGGTTAATTCACCCCTCCACTTT. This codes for CASSITGVNSPLHF.

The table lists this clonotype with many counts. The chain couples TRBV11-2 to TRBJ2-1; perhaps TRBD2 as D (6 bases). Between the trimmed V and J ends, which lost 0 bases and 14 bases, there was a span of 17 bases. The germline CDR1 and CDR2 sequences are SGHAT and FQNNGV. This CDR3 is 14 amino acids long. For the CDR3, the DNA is TGTGCCAGCAGCTTAGACCTCCTAGCGATGACGGAGTTCTTC. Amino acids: CASSLDLLAMTEFF. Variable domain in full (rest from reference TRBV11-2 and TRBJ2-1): EAGVAQSPRYKIIEKRQSVAFWCNPISGHATLYWYQQILGQGPKLLIQFQNNGVVDDSQLPKDRFSAERLKGVDSTLKIQPAKLEDSAVYLCASSLDLLAMTEFFGPGTRLTVL.

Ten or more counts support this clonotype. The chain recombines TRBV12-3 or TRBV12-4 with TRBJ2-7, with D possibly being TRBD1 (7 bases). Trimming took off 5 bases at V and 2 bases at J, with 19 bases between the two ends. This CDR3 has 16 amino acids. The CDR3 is CASSRQGERVAYEQYF. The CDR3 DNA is TGTGCCAGCAGTCGGCAGGGGGAGCGGGTGGCCTACGAGCAGTACTTC.

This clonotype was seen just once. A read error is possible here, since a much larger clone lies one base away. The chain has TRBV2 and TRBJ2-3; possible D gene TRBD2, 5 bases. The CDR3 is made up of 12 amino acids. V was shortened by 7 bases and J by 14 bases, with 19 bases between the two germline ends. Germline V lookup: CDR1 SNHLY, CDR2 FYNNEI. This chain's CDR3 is CASKPITRVGYF. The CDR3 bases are TGTGCCAGCAAACCGATCACGAGGGTAGGGTATTTT.

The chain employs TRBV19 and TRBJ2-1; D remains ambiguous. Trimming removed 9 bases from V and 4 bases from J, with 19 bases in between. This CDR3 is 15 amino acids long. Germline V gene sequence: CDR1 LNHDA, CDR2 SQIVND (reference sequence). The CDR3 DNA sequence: TGTGCCAGCGCCTCCGGGTCTAAGATATACAATGAGCAGTTCTTC. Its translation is CASASGSKIYNEQFF.

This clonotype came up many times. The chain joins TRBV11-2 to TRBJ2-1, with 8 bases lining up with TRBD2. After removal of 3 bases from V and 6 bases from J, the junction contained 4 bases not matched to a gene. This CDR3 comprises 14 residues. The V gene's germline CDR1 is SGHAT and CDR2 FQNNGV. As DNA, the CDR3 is TGTGCCAGCAGCTTTACTAGCGGAGGCAATGAGCAGTTCTTC. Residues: CASSFTSGGNEQFF. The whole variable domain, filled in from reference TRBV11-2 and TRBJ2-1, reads EAGVAQSPRYKIIEKRQSVAFWCNPISGHATLYWYQQILGQGPKLLIQFQNNGVVDDSQLPKDRFSAERLKGVDSTLKIQPAKLEDSAVYLCASSFTSGGNEQFFGPGTRLTVL.

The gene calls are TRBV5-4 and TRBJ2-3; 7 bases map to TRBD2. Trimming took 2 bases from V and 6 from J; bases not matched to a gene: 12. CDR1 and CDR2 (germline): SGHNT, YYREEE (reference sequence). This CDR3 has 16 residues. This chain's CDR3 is CASSFGTLAGVDTQYF. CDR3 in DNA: TGTGCCAGCAGCTTCGGTACCCTCGCGGGAGTTGATACGCAGTATTTT. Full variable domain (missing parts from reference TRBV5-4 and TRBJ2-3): ETGVTQSPTHLIKTRGQQVTLRCSSQSGHNTVSWYQQALGQGPQFIFQYYREEENGRGNFPPRFSGLQFPNYSSELNVNALELDDSALYLCASSFGTLAGVDTQYFGPGTRLTVL.

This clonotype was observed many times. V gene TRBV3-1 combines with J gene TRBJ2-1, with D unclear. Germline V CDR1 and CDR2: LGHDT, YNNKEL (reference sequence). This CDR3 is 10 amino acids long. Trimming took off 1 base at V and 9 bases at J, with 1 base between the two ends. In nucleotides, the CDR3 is TGTGCCAGCAGCCAAGGTGAGCAGTTCTTC. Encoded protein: CASSQGEQFF.

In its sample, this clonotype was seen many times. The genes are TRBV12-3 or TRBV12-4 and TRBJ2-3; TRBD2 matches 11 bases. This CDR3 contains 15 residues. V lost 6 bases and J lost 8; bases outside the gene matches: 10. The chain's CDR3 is CASSPGTSGWITQYF. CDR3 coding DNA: TGTGCCAGCAGCCCCGGGACTAGCGGTTGGATTACGCAGTATTTT.

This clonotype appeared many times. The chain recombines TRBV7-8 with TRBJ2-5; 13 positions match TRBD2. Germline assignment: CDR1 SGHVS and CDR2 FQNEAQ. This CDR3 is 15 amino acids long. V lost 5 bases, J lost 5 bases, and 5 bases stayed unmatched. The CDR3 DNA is TGTGCCAGCAGCCCCAAGACTAGCGGGAGGGAGACCCAGTACTTC. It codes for CASSPKTSGRETQYF.

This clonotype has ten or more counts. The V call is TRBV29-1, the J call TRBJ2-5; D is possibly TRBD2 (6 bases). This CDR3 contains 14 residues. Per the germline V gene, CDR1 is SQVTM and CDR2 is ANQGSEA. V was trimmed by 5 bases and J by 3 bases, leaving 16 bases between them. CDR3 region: CSVWAPGVEETQYF. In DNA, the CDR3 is TGCAGCGTTTGGGCCCCGGGGGTGGAAGAGACCCAGTACTTC.

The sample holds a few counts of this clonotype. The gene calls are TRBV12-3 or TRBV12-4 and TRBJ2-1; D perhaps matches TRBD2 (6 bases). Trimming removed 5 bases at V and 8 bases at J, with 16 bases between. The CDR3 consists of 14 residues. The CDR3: CASSRLQTRDEQFF. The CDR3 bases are TGTGCCAGCAGTCGCCTCCAGACTAGGGATGAGCAGTTCTTC.

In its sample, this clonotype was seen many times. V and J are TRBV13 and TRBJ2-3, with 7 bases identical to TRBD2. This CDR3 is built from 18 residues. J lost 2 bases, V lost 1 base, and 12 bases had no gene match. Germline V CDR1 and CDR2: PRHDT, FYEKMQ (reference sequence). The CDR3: CASSLDPYLAGVTDTQYF. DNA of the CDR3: TGTGCCAGCAGCTTAGACCCTTACTTGGCGGGAGTCACAGATACGCAGTATTTT.

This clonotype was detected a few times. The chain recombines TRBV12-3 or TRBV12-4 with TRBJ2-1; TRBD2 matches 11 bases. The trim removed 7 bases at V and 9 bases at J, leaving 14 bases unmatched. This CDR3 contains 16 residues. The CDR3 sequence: CASKLRLAGLSGEQFF. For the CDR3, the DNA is TGTGCCAGCAAGCTAAGACTAGCGGGATTATCTGGTGAGCAGTTCTTC.